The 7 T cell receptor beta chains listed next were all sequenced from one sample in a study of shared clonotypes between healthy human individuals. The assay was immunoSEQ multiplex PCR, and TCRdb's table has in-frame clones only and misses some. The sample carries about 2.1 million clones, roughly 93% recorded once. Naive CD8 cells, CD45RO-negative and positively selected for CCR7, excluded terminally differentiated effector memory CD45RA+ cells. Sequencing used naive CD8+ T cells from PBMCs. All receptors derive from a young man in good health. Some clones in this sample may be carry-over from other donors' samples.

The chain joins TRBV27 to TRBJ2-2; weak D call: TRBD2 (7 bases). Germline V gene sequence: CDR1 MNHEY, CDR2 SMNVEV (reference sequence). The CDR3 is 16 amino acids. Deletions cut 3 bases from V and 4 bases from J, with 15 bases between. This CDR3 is CASSFKGGAGTGELFF. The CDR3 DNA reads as TGTGCCAGCAGTTTCAAGGGGGGGGCCGGCACCGGGGAGCTGTTTTTT.

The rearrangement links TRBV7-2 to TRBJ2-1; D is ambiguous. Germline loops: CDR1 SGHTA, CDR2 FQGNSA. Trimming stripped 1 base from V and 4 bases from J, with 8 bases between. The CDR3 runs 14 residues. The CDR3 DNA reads TGTGCCAGCAGCTTAGGTCTCGGATACAATGAGCAGTTCTTC. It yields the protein CASSLGLGYNEQFF.

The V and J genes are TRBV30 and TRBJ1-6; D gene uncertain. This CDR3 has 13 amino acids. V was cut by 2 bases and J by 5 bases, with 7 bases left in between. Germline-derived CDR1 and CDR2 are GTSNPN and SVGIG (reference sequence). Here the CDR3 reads CAWSFGDNSPLHF. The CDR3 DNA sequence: TGTGCCTGGAGTTTCGGAGATAATTCACCCCTCCACTTT.

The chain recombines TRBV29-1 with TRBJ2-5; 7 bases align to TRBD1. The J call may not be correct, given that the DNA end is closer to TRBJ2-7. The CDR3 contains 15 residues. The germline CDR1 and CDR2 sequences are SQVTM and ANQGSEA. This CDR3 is CSVEVHTGEVGEQYF. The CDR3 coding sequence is TGCAGCGTTGAAGTCCACACAGGGGAAGTGGGCGAGCAGTACTTC.

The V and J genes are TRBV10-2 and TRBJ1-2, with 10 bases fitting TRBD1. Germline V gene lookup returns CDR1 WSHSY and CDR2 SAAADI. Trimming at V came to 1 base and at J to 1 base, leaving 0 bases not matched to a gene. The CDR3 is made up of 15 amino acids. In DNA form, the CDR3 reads TGCGCCAGCAGTGAGTGGACAGGGGGTAACTATGGCTACACCTTC. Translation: CASSEWTGGNYGYTF.

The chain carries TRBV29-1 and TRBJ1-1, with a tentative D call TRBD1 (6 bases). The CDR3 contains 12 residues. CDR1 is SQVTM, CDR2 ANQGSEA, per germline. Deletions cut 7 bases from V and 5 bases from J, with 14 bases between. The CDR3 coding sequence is TGCAGCGCCTTATACAGGGAGACTGAAGCTTTCTTT. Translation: CSALYRETEAFF.

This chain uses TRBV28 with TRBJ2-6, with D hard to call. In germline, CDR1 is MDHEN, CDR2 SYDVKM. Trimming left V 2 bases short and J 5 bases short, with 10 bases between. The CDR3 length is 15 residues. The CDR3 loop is CASSLLQTRANVLTF. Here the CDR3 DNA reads TGTGCCAGCAGTTTACTCCAGACAAGGGCCAACGTCCTGACTTTC.